The source of this T cell receptor (beta chain) is a study of cytotoxic CD8 clonotypes in ibrutinib-treated CLL. Concerning this clone itself: Its antigen is undetermined.

Study-wide results and limits: Patients with sustained remission and those progressing were sampled at differing times.

Deep sequencing aimed at 1 in 200,000 to 1 in 1 million T cells' resolution. TCRdb's copy holds only in-frame clones and misses some; the assay was immunoSEQ multiplex PCR. The data contain around 97,000 clones, 70% to 80% of them seen just once; the ten biggest clones take up about 32%. This CDR3 is 17 amino acids long. Germline CDR1 and CDR2: SGHTA and FQGNSA. V dropped 5 bases and J dropped 4; count of bases not matched to a gene: 15. Here the sequenced sample was PBMCs, taken after 12 months of ibrutinib treatment. This receptor was taken from a human donor with chronic lymphocytic leukemia. V is TRBV7-2 and J is TRBJ1-2; 8 bases fit TRBD1. CDR3 sequence reads: CASSLRSTQQGGYGYTF. The CDR3 nucleotides are TGTGCCAGCAGCCTTAGGTCCACGCAACAGGGGGGCTATGGCTACACCTTC.